Below are 23 T cell receptor beta chains sequenced from a single sample in a study of T cell responses to AZD1222 COVID-19 vaccine. Only in-frame clones appear in the TCRdb table, and some are missing; sequencing was by immunoSEQ multiplex PCR. In the table there are fewer than 130,000 clones, roughly 90% of which are singletons. This sample comprised peripheral blood, obtained on day 0 of AZD1222 vaccination. Source of these receptors: an adult in good health.

The CDR3 is CASSQVVYEQYF. Written as DNA, the CDR3 is TGTGCCAGCAGCCAAGTAGTCTACGAGCAGTACTTC. The rearrangement links TRBV3-1 (or the pseudogene TRBV3-2) to TRBJ2-7; D remains unclear. Trimming shortened V by 1 base and J by 3 bases, and 4 bases separated the two germline ends. The CDR3 extends over 12 amino acids. CDR1 and CDR2 from the germline V gene are LGHDT and YNNKEL (reference sequence).

In this sample, this clone turned up a few times. The genes are TRBV7-2 and TRBJ1-2, with D uncertain. V gave up 1 base and J gave up 3 bases, with 9 bases separating them. From germline, CDR1 is SGHTA and CDR2 FQGNSA. This CDR3 contains 14 residues. CDR3 region: CASSLGSSDYGYTF. CDR3 DNA sequence: TGTGCCAGCAGCTTAGGCAGTTCGGACTATGGCTACACCTTC.

V and J are TRBV6-5 and TRBJ2-3, with TRBD1 as a possible D gene (6 bases). The CDR3 length is 14 residues. V was cut by 7 bases and J by 0 bases, with 11 bases left in between. Germline V gene data show CDR1 as MNHEY and CDR2 as SVGAGI. The CDR3 DNA reads TGTGCCAGCAATCAAGGGGGTAGCACAGATACGCAGTATTTT. It is translated as CASNQGGSTDTQYF.

The chain couples TRBV7-2 to TRBJ2-5, with 9 positions matching TRBD2. The junction had 11 bases not matched to a gene; V was cut back by 5 bases and J by 4 bases. This CDR3 region has 16 residues. Germline loops: CDR1 SGHTA, CDR2 FQGNSA. CDR3 coding DNA: TGTGCCAGCAGCCCCGCCCCGGCGGGAGGGGGAGAGACCCAGTACTTC. Residues: CASSPAPAGGGETQYF.

CDR3 sequence: CSVRRLSTEAFF. The CDR3 DNA reads TGCAGCGTTCGCCGATTGAGCACTGAAGCTTTCTTT. The chain recombines TRBV29-1 with TRBJ1-1; D ambiguous. There are 12 residues in the CDR3. CDR1 is SQVTM, CDR2 ANQGSEA, per germline. Trimming left V 5 bases short and J 4 bases short, with 11 bases between.

The V call is TRBV30, the J call TRBJ1-6; D remains unclear. Trimming took 4 bases from V and 2 from J, leaving 6 bases between them. Germline V CDR1 and CDR2: GTSNPN, SVGIG (reference sequence). The CDR3 loop spans 13 amino acids. CDR3: CAWTAAYNSPLHF. As DNA, the CDR3 is TGTGCCTGGACAGCGGCCTATAATTCACCCCTCCACTTT.

The V and J genes are TRBV6-5 and TRBJ1-3, with D perhaps TRBD1 (5 bases). Deletions cut 5 bases from V and 2 bases from J, with 10 bases between. The CDR3 contains 14 residues. CDR1 and CDR2 from the germline V gene are MNHEY and SVGAGI. Here the CDR3 reads CASSLDITGNTIYF. CDR3 nucleotide sequence: TGTGCCAGCAGTCTGGACATTACTGGAAACACCATATATTTT.

This clone was counted once. The chain has TRBV9 and TRBJ2-1, with a weak D call TRBD2 (5 bases). From germline, CDR1 is SGDLS and CDR2 YYNGEE. The CDR3 sequence is 13 residues long. V lost 3 bases, J lost 10 bases, and 14 bases lay in between. The CDR3 here is CASSGASLREQFF. CDR3 bases: TGTGCCAGCAGCGGCGCTAGCTTAAGGGAGCAGTTCTTC.

The chain couples TRBV7-8 to TRBJ2-1; 13 nucleotides align to TRBD2. The V gene's germline CDR1 is SGHVS and CDR2 FQNEAQ. The CDR3 sequence is 17 residues long. V shed 1 base, J shed 6 bases, and the junction held 6 bases outside the gene matches. The CDR3 DNA is TGTGCCAGCAGCTTAGTACTAGCGGGAGGGCGCGGCAATGAGCAGTTCTTC. Its translation is CASSLVLAGGRGNEQFF.

The chain has TRBV3-1 (or the pseudogene TRBV3-2) and TRBJ1-4; the D gene is possibly TRBD1 (6 bases). Germline-derived CDR1 and CDR2 are LGHDT and YNNKEL (reference sequence). The CDR3 consists of 16 residues. V was cut by 4 bases and J by 1 base, with 13 bases left in between. The CDR3 loop reads CASSLTLDRTNEKLFF. CDR3 coding DNA: TGTGCCAGCAGCCTCACCTTGGACAGAACTAATGAAAAACTGTTTTTT.

The gene calls are TRBV2 and TRBJ1-1; TRBD1 is a possible D gene (5 bases). The CDR3 totals 15 residues. V was trimmed by 4 bases and J by 0 bases, leaving 12 bases between them. CDR1 and CDR2 from the germline V gene are SNHLY and FYNNEI. The DNA of the CDR3 is TGTGCCAGCAGTGCTGCGCAGGGCATGAACACTGAAGCTTTCTTT. Protein: CASSAAQGMNTEAFF.

The J gene is TRBJ2-5, the V gene TRBV9, with 7 bases fitting TRBD2. This CDR3 comprises 15 residues. From germline, CDR1 is SGDLS and CDR2 YYNGEE. Unmatched junction bases numbered 3, after V lost 0 bases and J lost 1 base. The CDR3 region has the DNA TGTGCCAGCAGCGTAGGCGGGAGACCCCAAGAGACCCAGTACTTC. This sequence encodes CASSVGGRPQETQYF.

The chain uses TRBV5-4 and TRBJ2-5; D might be TRBD2 (7 bases). The CDR3 runs 14 residues. CDR1 and CDR2 from the germline V gene are SGHNT and YYREEE (reference sequence). The V end was cut by 4 bases, the J end by 4 bases, with 14 bases between. The CDR3 DNA follows: TGTGCCAGCAGCCGGGGGGCGGAGTCAGAGACCCAGTACTTC. Encoded protein: CASSRGAESETQYF.

In this sample, this clone turned up a few times. CDR3 in amino acids: CSAFTGDYTF. For the CDR3, the DNA is TGCAGTGCTTTTACAGGGGACTACACCTTC. This chain links TRBV20-1 with TRBJ1-2, with 7 bases aligning to TRBD1. Trimming removed 5 bases from V and 10 bases from J; junction bases left unmatched: 4. The CDR3 totals 10 residues. Germline CDR1 is DFQATT and CDR2 is SNEGSKA (reference sequence).

The chain employs TRBV7-2 and TRBJ2-2; D uncertain. The germline V and J ends were trimmed by 6 bases and 5 bases, with 10 bases remaining between them. Germline assignment: CDR1 SGHTA and CDR2 FQGNSA. The CDR3 contains 13 residues. CDR3 nucleotide sequence: TGTGCCAGCAGAGACAATTGGACCGGGGAGCTGTTTTTT. It is translated as CASRDNWTGELFF.

J is TRBJ1-2 and V is TRBV4-1; 8 bases are shared with TRBD1. CDR1 is MGHRA and CDR2 is YSYEKL in the germline V gene. The CDR3 consists of 16 residues. The V and J ends lost 0 bases and 3 bases, in that order; junction bases with no gene match: 6. The CDR3 DNA reads TGCGCCAGCAGCCAAGACAATACAGGGGGGGACTATGGCTACACCTTC. As protein: CASSQDNTGGDYGYTF.

The V call is TRBV5-1, the J call TRBJ1-1, with 8 bases aligning to TRBD1. V trimming: 5 bases; J trimming: 3 bases; junction bases outside the gene matches: 6. The CDR3 has 14 amino acids. Germline CDR1 SGHRS, CDR2 YFSETQ. In DNA, the CDR3 is TGCGCCAGCAGTGCTCAGGGGGCACACACTGAAGCTTTCTTT. Amino acids: CASSAQGAHTEAFF.

The chain joins TRBV4-2 to TRBJ2-5; D is possibly TRBD2 (5 bases). This CDR3 has 15 residues. Trimming cost V 0 bases and J 0 bases, with 8 bases left between them. The germline V gene encodes CDR1 LGHNA and CDR2 YNFKEQ. CDR3 nucleotides: TGTGCCAGCAGCCAAGACCGGGGTGACCAAGAGACCCAGTACTTC. It codes for CASSQDRGDQETQYF.

The chain has TRBV2 and TRBJ2-3; 8 bases match TRBD2. The CDR3 runs 15 residues. The germline CDR1 and CDR2 sequences are SNHLY and FYNNEI. V gave up 8 bases and J gave up 0 bases; unmatched junction bases: 7. The CDR3 here is CASSISGKSTDTQYF. For the CDR3, the DNA is TGTGCCAGCTCTATTAGCGGGAAAAGCACAGATACGCAGTATTTT.

In its sample, this clone was seen a few times. The chain couples TRBV19 to TRBJ1-6; D not certain. Trimming stripped 3 bases from V and 7 bases from J, with 4 bases between. The CDR3 totals 12 residues. Germline V gene sequence: CDR1 LNHDA, CDR2 SQIVND (reference sequence). The CDR3 nucleotides read TGTGCCAGTAGTATCGCCAATTCACCCCTCCACTTT. It yields the protein CASSIANSPLHF.

The rearrangement joins TRBV25-1 to TRBJ1-6; perhaps TRBD1 as D (6 bases). The CDR3 has 13 residues. CDR1 is MGHDK and CDR2 is SYGVNS in the germline V gene. V was trimmed by 3 bases and J by 11 bases, leaving 11 bases between them. The CDR3 reads CASSDLGTPPLHF. CDR3 in DNA: TGTGCCAGCAGTGACTTGGGGACACCACCCCTCCACTTT. The complete variable domain, with remaining parts taken from reference TRBV25-1 and TRBJ1-6, reads EADIYQTPRYLVIGTGKKITLECSQTMGHDKMYWYQQDPGMELHLIHYSYGVNSTEKGDLSSESTVSRIRTEHFPLTLESARPSHTSQYLCASSDLGTPPLHFGNGTRLTVT.

This sequence joins TRBV4-2 and TRBJ1-2; no clear D. The germline V gene has CDR1 LGHNA and CDR2 YNFKEQ. The CDR3 is 16 residues long. The V end lost 0 bases, the J end lost 3 bases, and 14 bases lay between the germline ends. The CDR3 coding sequence is TGTGCCAGCAGCCAAGATTGGCTTCGGAGGGACTATGGCTACACCTTC. This gives the protein CASSQDWLRRDYGYTF.

The rearrangement uses TRBV12-1 and TRBJ1-5; the table's D call, TRBD1, was not checked against the DNA. TRBV12-1 is shown as a pseudogene. The CDR3 sequence is 14 residues long. The CDR3 nucleotides read TGTGCCAGCAGCTTCGACACGTCGGTTCAGCCCCAGCATTTT. Protein product: CASSFDTSVQPQHF.